This T cell receptor (beta chain) was identified in a study of CD8+CD57+ T cells in acquired aplastic anemia. Patients included in sequencing had previously demonstrated CD8+CD57+ cell expansion by flow cytometry. The use of genomic DNA as template underpinned the TCR beta VDJ and CDR3 profiling. MiXCR, run by TCRdb on the reads, gives a single entry per CDR3 protein. The table includes about 180,000 distinct CDR3 sequences, 47% detected once. In this sample, this clonotype turned up many times. Its antigen is undetermined. Germline-derived CDR1 and CDR2 are SGHVS and FNYEAQ. V gave up 1 base and J gave up 3 bases; unmatched junction bases: 2. The length of the CDR3 is 15 residues. Study-level findings and limits: Patients and controls shared under 35 CD8+ CDR3 sequences, which appeared highly expressed in patients and within their immunodominant clones.

Sequencing input: sorted CD4+, CD8+, or CD8+CD57+ T cells (not recorded which) from PBMCs. The V gene is TRBV7-6, the J gene TRBJ2-1; 8 bases agree with TRBD2. This clonotype was sampled from a human donor with aplastic anemia. CDR3 in DNA: TGTGCCAGCAGCTTAGGGGGGACTAGCTACAATGAGCAGTTCTTC. This encodes CASSLGGTSYNEQFF.